This TCR beta chain derives from a study of T cell changes during pregnancy in multiple sclerosis. The assay was immunoSEQ multiplex PCR, and TCRdb's table has in-frame clones only and misses some. The sample holds tens of thousands of clones, 92% seen once. This CDR3 contains 14 residues. The germline V gene encodes CDR1 MRHNA and CDR2 SNTAGT. The V gene lost 4 bases and the J gene lost 2 bases, with 8 bases spanning the gap. The clonotype was recovered from a female donor with multiple sclerosis, enrolled in a pregnancy study. The sample was peripheral blood, taken after pregnancy. The chain has TRBV6-4 and TRBJ2-2; possibly TRBD2 for D (5 bases). The CDR3 is CASSVEGNTGELFF. In DNA, the CDR3 is TGTGCCAGCAGTGTTGAGGGTAACACCGGGGAGCTGTTTTTT.